These T cell receptor beta chains were read from a single sample in a study of shared clonotypes between healthy human individuals. Only in-frame clones appear in the TCRdb table, and some are missing; sequencing was by immunoSEQ multiplex PCR. The table includes roughly 1,100,000 clones, 75% detected once. Input material: memory CD4+ T cells sorted from blood. The receptors derive from a man younger than 35 in good health. Both conserved end residues are part of each CDR3. The D gene is left open where the match is weak. Some rows have no size entry. The others give once, few or many, or a class for an expanded clone.

V gene: TRBV7-9; J gene: TRBJ1-1; clone size: .; D gene: .; CDR3 length: 16; CDR3 protein: CASSNFPSGRDTEAFF; CDR3 DNA: TGTGCCAGCAGCAATTTTCCCTCTGGGCGGGACACTGAAGCTTTCTTT
V gene: TRBV6-5; J gene: TRBJ2-3; clone size: .; D gene: .; CDR3 length: 14; CDR3 protein: CASSSDLGTDTQYF; CDR3 DNA: TGTGCCAGCAGTTCGGACTTAGGCACAGATACGCAGTATTTT
V gene: TRBV4-1; J gene: TRBJ2-2; clone size: once; D gene: .; CDR3 length: 15; CDR3 protein: CASSQGTLTTGELFF; CDR3 DNA: TGCGCCAGCAGCCAAGGGACACTCACCACAGGGGAGCTGTTTTTT
V gene: TRBV11-2; J gene: TRBJ1-4; clone size: .; D gene: .; CDR3 length: 15; CDR3 protein: CASSLSGATNEKLFF; CDR3 DNA: TGTGCCAGCAGCTTATCGGGAGCAACTAATGAAAAACTGTTTTTT
V gene: TRBV2; J gene: TRBJ2-6; clone size: .; D gene: .; CDR3 length: 16; CDR3 protein: CASSKIGGSGANVLTF; CDR3 DNA: TGTGCCAGCAGTAAGATAGGGGGGTCTGGGGCCAACGTCCTGACTTTC
V gene: TRBV6-1; J gene: TRBJ2-1; clone size: .; D gene: .; CDR3 length: 16; CDR3 protein: CASSEEPTRAYNEQFF; CDR3 DNA: TGTGCCAGCAGTGAAGAACCCACCCGGGCCTACAATGAGCAGTTCTTC
V gene: TRBV4-1; J gene: TRBJ2-5; clone size: .; D gene: .; CDR3 length: 13; CDR3 protein: CASSRNEQETQYF; CDR3 DNA: TGCGCCAGCAGCCGGAATGAGCAAGAGACCCAGTACTTC
V gene: TRBV19; J gene: TRBJ2-5; clone size: few; D gene: TRBD1; CDR3 length: 15; CDR3 protein: CASTSRDRGKETQYF; CDR3 DNA: TGTGCCAGTACCTCCCGGGACAGGGGAAAAGAGACCCAGTACTTC
V gene: TRBV7-2; J gene: TRBJ2-3; clone size: .; D gene: TRBD2; CDR3 length: 12; CDR3 protein: CASGARGDTQYF; CDR3 DNA: TGTGCAAGCGGGGCGCGGGGGGATACGCAGTATTTT
V gene: TRBV6-1; J gene: TRBJ1-2; clone size: .; D gene: .; CDR3 length: 15; CDR3 protein: CASSELPGFGYGYTF; CDR3 DNA: TGTGCCAGCAGTGAACTCCCAGGGTTTGGGTATGGCTACACCTTC
V gene: TRBV19; J gene: TRBJ2-7; clone size: few; D gene: TRBD1; CDR3 length: 15; CDR3 protein: CASSLRRTGYYEQYF; CDR3 DNA: TGTGCCAGTAGTTTACGACGGACAGGATACTACGAGCAGTACTTC
V gene: TRBV5-6; J gene: TRBJ1-4; clone size: .; D gene: .; CDR3 length: 16; CDR3 protein: CASSLRQPGSNEKLFF; CDR3 DNA: TGTGCCAGCAGCCTTAGACAGCCTGGGTCTAATGAAAAACTGTTTTTT
V gene: TRBV15; J gene: TRBJ2-7; clone size: .; D gene: .; CDR3 length: 14; CDR3 protein: CATSRGGTAGEQYF; CDR3 DNA: TGTGCCACCAGCAGAGGTGGGACTGCGGGGGAGCAGTACTTC
V gene: TRBV27; J gene: TRBJ2-6; clone size: .; D gene: .; CDR3 length: 15; CDR3 protein: CASSSPGGGANVLTF; CDR3 DNA: TGTGCCAGCAGTTCCCCTGGCGGTGGGGCCAACGTCCTGACTTTC
V gene: TRBV7-2; J gene: TRBJ2-7; clone size: .; D gene: TRBD2; CDR3 length: 13; CDR3 protein: CASGREGWGEQYF; CDR3 DNA: TGTGCCAGCGGGCGGGAGGGCTGGGGCGAGCAGTACTTC
V gene: TRBV7-3; J gene: TRBJ2-2; clone size: .; D gene: .; CDR3 length: 12; CDR3 protein: CASSDPPGELFF; CDR3 DNA: TGTGCCAGCAGCGACCCCCCCGGGGAGCTGTTTTTT
V gene: TRBV7-2; J gene: TRBJ1-5; clone size: .; D gene: .; CDR3 length: 14; CDR3 protein: CASSPGTGNQPQHF; CDR3 DNA: TGTGCCAGCAGCCCGGGGACGGGGAATCAGCCCCAGCATTTT
V gene: TRBV6-5; J gene: TRBJ1-1; clone size: .; D gene: .; CDR3 length: 12; CDR3 protein: CASSFPNTEAFF; CDR3 DNA: TGTGCCAGCAGTTTCCCGAACACTGAAGCTTTCTTT
V gene: TRBV25-1; J gene: TRBJ1-1; clone size: .; D gene: TRBD1; CDR3 length: 14; CDR3 protein: CASRRTGLNTEAFF; CDR3 DNA: TGTGCCAGCAGAAGGACAGGGCTGAACACTGAAGCTTTCTTT
V gene: TRBV12-5; J gene: TRBJ2-1; clone size: .; D gene: .; CDR3 length: 13; CDR3 protein: CASGLADSPQQFF; CDR3 DNA: TGTGCTAGTGGTTTGGCAGACAGCCCCCAGCAGTTCTTC
V gene: TRBV7-2; J gene: TRBJ2-5; clone size: .; D gene: .; CDR3 length: 14; CDR3 protein: CASSLVGRWETQYF; CDR3 DNA: TGTGCCAGCAGCTTAGTCGGTCGGTGGGAGACCCAGTACTTC
V gene: TRBV4-1; J gene: TRBJ1-6; clone size: .; D gene: .; CDR3 length: 19; CDR3 protein: CASSLRLDNQSSYNSPLHF; CDR3 DNA: TGCGCCAGCAGCCTACGACTCGACAACCAGAGCTCCTATAATTCACCCCTCCACTTT
V gene: TRBV12-5; J gene: TRBJ2-6; clone size: .; D gene: .; CDR3 length: 20; CDR3 protein: CASGRPWTVEPSSGANVLTF; CDR3 DNA: TGTGCTAGTGGCCGCCCTTGGACGGTTGAACCGAGCTCTGGGGCCAACGTCCTGACTTTC
V gene: TRBV7-2; J gene: TRBJ2-3; clone size: many; D gene: TRBD2; CDR3 length: 15; CDR3 protein: CASSSGLRTTDTQYF; CDR3 DNA: TGTGCCAGCAGCTCGGGACTACGCACTACAGATACGCAGTATTTT
V gene: TRBV7-9; J gene: TRBJ1-6; clone size: .; D gene: .; CDR3 length: 15; CDR3 protein: CASSLVLITGSPLHF; CDR3 DNA: TGTGCCAGCAGCTTAGTTCTCATTACAGGTTCACCCCTCCACTTT
V gene: TRBV5-1; J gene: TRBJ1-1; clone size: once; D gene: TRBD1; CDR3 length: 15; CDR3 protein: CASSATGVLNTEAFF; CDR3 DNA: TGCGCCAGCAGCGCCACAGGGGTTTTGAACACTGAAGCTTTCTTT
V gene: TRBV6-5; J gene: TRBJ1-2; clone size: few; D gene: .; CDR3 length: 13; CDR3 protein: CASSPWGNDGYTF; CDR3 DNA: TGTGCCAGCAGTCCCTGGGGAAATGATGGCTACACCTTC
V gene: TRBV9; J gene: TRBJ2-5; clone size: .; D gene: .; CDR3 length: 13; CDR3 protein: CASSPGTKETQYF; CDR3 DNA: TGTGCCAGCAGCCCCGGGACAAAAGAGACCCAGTACTTC
V gene: TRBV10-3; J gene: TRBJ1-2; clone size: .; D gene: .; CDR3 length: 13; CDR3 protein: CAISLDGGGGYTF; CDR3 DNA: TGTGCCATCAGTTTGGACGGCGGGGGAGGCTACACCTTC
V gene: TRBV19; J gene: TRBJ1-6; clone size: .; D gene: .; CDR3 length: 15; CDR3 protein: CASSIGGGVFSPLHF; CDR3 DNA: TGTGCCAGTAGTATAGGTGGTGGGGTCTTCTCACCCCTCCACTTT
V gene: TRBV5-1; J gene: TRBJ2-3; clone size: .; D gene: .; CDR3 length: 12; CDR3 protein: CASSQNTDTQYF; CDR3 DNA: TGCGCCAGCAGCCAGAACACAGATACGCAGTATTTT
V gene: TRBV23-1; J gene: TRBJ2-7; clone size: once; D gene: .; CDR3 length: 14; CDR3 protein: CASRQAGPHYEQYF; CDR3 DNA: TGCGCCAGCAGGCAAGCGGGCCCCCACTACGAGCAGTACTTC
V gene: TRBV28; J gene: TRBJ2-3; clone size: .; D gene: .; CDR3 length: 11; CDR3 protein: CASRGTDTQYF; CDR3 DNA: TGTGCCAGCAGGGGCACAGATACGCAGTATTTT
V gene: TRBV5-4; J gene: TRBJ1-1; clone size: .; D gene: .; CDR3 length: 15; CDR3 protein: CASSPTRDEKTEAFF; CDR3 DNA: TGTGCCAGCAGCCCGACCCGGGACGAAAAAACTGAAGCTTTCTTT
V gene: TRBV7-9; J gene: TRBJ2-5; clone size: once; D gene: TRBD1; CDR3 length: 15; CDR3 protein: CASSPGQGAIETQYF; CDR3 DNA: TGTGCCAGCAGCCCTGGACAGGGGGCTATCGAGACCCAGTACTTC
V gene: TRBV11-3; J gene: TRBJ2-1; clone size: .; D gene: TRBD2; CDR3 length: 16; CDR3 protein: CASSLGGGVAYNEQFF; CDR3 DNA: TGTGCCAGCAGCTTAGGCGGGGGGGTTGCCTACAATGAGCAGTTCTTC
V gene: TRBV7-9; J gene: TRBJ1-1; clone size: many; D gene: .; CDR3 length: 13; CDR3 protein: CASHRSSNTEAFF; CDR3 DNA: TGTGCCAGCCACAGGTCGTCCAACACTGAAGCTTTCTTT
V gene: TRBV5-1; J gene: TRBJ1-2; clone size: once; D gene: TRBD1; CDR3 length: 14; CDR3 protein: CASSSTGGHYGYTF; CDR3 DNA: TGCGCCAGCAGCTCCACAGGGGGGCACTATGGCTACACCTTC
V gene: TRBV5-1; J gene: TRBJ1-1; clone size: .; D gene: TRBD1; CDR3 length: 14; CDR3 protein: CASSTGTGEMGAFF; CDR3 DNA: TGCGCCAGCAGCACCGGGACAGGGGAGATGGGCGCTTTCTTT
V gene: TRBV2; J gene: TRBJ1-5; clone size: many; D gene: TRBD1; CDR3 length: 16; CDR3 protein: CASTAQGATPNQPQHF; CDR3 DNA: TGTGCCAGCACCGCACAGGGGGCCACACCCAATCAGCCCCAGCATTTT
V gene: TRBV7-9; J gene: TRBJ1-1; clone size: .; D gene: .; CDR3 length: 12; CDR3 protein: CASGMEGRKAFF; CDR3 DNA: TGTGCCAGCGGAATGGAGGGGAGGAAAGCTTTCTTT
V gene: TRBV6-5; J gene: TRBJ1-2; clone size: .; D gene: TRBD1; CDR3 length: 13; CDR3 protein: CASSRDRATGYTF; CDR3 DNA: TGTGCCAGCAGTCGGGACAGGGCGACGGGCTACACCTTC
V gene: TRBV14; J gene: TRBJ1-3; clone size: .; D gene: .; CDR3 length: 16; CDR3 protein: CASNQPGGRSGNTIYF; CDR3 DNA: TGTGCCAGCAACCAACCCGGGGGCCGGTCTGGAAACACCATATATTTT
V gene: TRBV7-2; J gene: TRBJ1-2; clone size: .; D gene: TRBD1; CDR3 length: 13; CDR3 protein: CASSPDRGSGYTF; CDR3 DNA: TGTGCCAGCAGCCCCGACAGGGGGTCTGGCTACACCTTC
V gene: TRBV13; J gene: TRBJ1-5; clone size: .; D gene: .; CDR3 length: 16; CDR3 protein: CASSLIRRDRVQPQHF; CDR3 DNA: TGTGCCAGCAGCTTAATTCGCCGAGACCGGGTTCAGCCCCAGCATTTT
V gene: TRBV5-1; J gene: TRBJ1-2; clone size: .; D gene: TRBD1; CDR3 length: 15; CDR3 protein: CASSLGGQGARGYTF; CDR3 DNA: TGCGCCAGCAGCTTGGGTGGACAGGGGGCGCGTGGCTACACCTTC
V gene: TRBV2; J gene: TRBJ2-2; clone size: few; D gene: .; CDR3 length: 12; CDR3 protein: CATSGNTGELFF; CDR3 DNA: TGTGCCACCAGCGGTAACACCGGGGAGCTGTTTTTT
V gene: TRBV29-1; J gene: TRBJ2-5; clone size: .; D gene: .; CDR3 length: 12; CDR3 protein: CSASGEQETQYF; CDR3 DNA: TGCAGCGCGTCCGGGGAACAAGAGACCCAGTACTTC
V gene: TRBV19; J gene: TRBJ1-6; clone size: .; D gene: .; CDR3 length: 14; CDR3 protein: CASSMRTANSPLHF; CDR3 DNA: TGTGCCAGTAGTATGAGGACGGCAAATTCACCCCTCCACTTT
V gene: TRBV6-1; J gene: TRBJ1-4; clone size: .; D gene: .; CDR3 length: 15; CDR3 protein: CASTQVGATNEKLFF; CDR3 DNA: TGTGCCAGCACCCAAGTGGGAGCAACTAATGAAAAACTGTTTTTT
V gene: TRBV11-2; J gene: TRBJ2-3; clone size: .; D gene: .; CDR3 length: 15; CDR3 protein: CASSPQGPRTDTQYF; CDR3 DNA: TGTGCCAGCAGCCCCCAGGGGCCGCGCACAGATACGCAGTATTTT
V gene: TRBV7-8; J gene: TRBJ2-5; clone size: .; D gene: .; CDR3 length: 13; CDR3 protein: CASSLVGEKTQYF; CDR3 DNA: TGTGCCAGCAGCTTAGTCGGGGAGAAGACCCAGTACTTC
V gene: TRBV12-1; J gene: TRBJ1-3; clone size: .; D gene: .; CDR3 length: 15; CDR3 protein: CASSFERRGGNTIYF; CDR3 DNA: TGTGCCAGCAGCTTTGAACGCAGGGGTGGAAACACCATATATTTT
V gene: TRBV9; J gene: TRBJ2-1; clone size: .; D gene: .; CDR3 length: 14; CDR3 protein: CASSVETADNEQFF; CDR3 DNA: TGTGCCAGCAGCGTAGAGACCGCCGACAATGAGCAGTTCTTC
V gene: TRBV6-5; J gene: TRBJ1-1; clone size: .; D gene: .; CDR3 length: 15; CDR3 protein: CASSYSQGLNTEAFF; CDR3 DNA: TGTGCCAGCAGTTACTCGCAGGGACTCAACACTGAAGCTTTCTTT
V gene: TRBV28; J gene: TRBJ2-7; clone size: .; D gene: TRBD1; CDR3 length: 17; CDR3 protein: CASSSNRGLNKRYEQYF; CDR3 DNA: TGTGCCAGCAGTTCGAACAGGGGGCTTAATAAGAGGTACGAGCAGTACTTC
V gene: TRBV5-4; J gene: TRBJ2-3; clone size: .; D gene: .; CDR3 length: 14; CDR3 protein: CASSPDRSPGTQYF; CDR3 DNA: TGTGCCAGCAGCCCGGACAGATCCCCGGGTACGCAGTATTTT